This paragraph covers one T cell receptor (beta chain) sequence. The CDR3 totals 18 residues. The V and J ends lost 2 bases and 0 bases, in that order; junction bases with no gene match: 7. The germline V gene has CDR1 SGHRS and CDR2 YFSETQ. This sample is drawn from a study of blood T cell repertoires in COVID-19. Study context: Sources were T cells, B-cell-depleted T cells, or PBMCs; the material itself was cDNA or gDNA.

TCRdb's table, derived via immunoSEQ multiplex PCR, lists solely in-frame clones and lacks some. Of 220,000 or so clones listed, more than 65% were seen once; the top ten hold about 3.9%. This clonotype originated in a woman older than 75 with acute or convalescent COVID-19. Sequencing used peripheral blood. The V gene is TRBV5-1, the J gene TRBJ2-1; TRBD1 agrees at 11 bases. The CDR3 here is CASSFRDRGYSSYNEQFF. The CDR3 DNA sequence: TGCGCCAGCAGCTTTCGGGACAGGGGGTATTCCTCCTACAATGAGCAGTTCTTC.